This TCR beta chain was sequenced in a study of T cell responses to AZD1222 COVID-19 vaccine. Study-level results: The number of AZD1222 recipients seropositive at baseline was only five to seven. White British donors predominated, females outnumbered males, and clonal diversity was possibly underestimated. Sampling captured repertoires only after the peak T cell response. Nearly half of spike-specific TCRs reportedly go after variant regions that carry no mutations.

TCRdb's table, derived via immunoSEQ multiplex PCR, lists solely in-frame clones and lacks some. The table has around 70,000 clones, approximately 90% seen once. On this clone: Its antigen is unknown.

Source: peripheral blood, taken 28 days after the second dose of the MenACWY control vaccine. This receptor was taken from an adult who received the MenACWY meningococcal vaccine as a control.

The CDR3 nucleotides read TGTGCCAGCAGTTACGTAGAGCGGGGGGTATACGAGCAGTACTTC. This translates into CASSYVERGVYEQYF. The rearrangement links TRBV6-2 or TRBV6-3 to TRBJ2-7, with 9 positions matching TRBD2. V gave up 2 bases and J gave up 4 bases; unmatched junction bases: 6. Germline CDR1 is MNHEY and CDR2 is SVGEGT. The CDR3 length is 15 residues.